The following is a TCR beta chain sequence with its context. The sample comes from a study of blood T cell repertoires in COVID-19. Study information: From T cells, B-cell-depleted T cells, or PBMCs came the material, which was cDNA or gDNA.

Generated by immunoSEQ multiplex PCR, the TCRdb table keeps only in-frame clones and is missing some. The sample lists 100,000 to 130,000 clones; just over 90% were seen once. The sequence derives from a woman aged 25 to 45 with acute or convalescent COVID-19. Material for sequencing was peripheral blood.

CDR3 amino acids: CASSIDLRSYNSPLHF. The CDR3 bases are TGTGCCAGTAGTATAGACCTGCGCTCCTATAATTCACCCCTCCACTTT. The gene calls are TRBV19 and TRBJ1-6; D is unclear. V was trimmed by 0 bases and J by 0 bases, leaving 6 bases between them. Germline V lookup: CDR1 LNHDA, CDR2 SQIVND (reference sequence). This CDR3 contains 16 residues. Together with reference TRBV19 and TRBJ1-6, the CDR3 gives the full variable domain: DGGITQSPKYLFRKEGQNVTLSCEQNLNHDAMYWYRQDPGQGLRLIYYSQIVNDFQKGDIAEGYSVSREKKESFPLTVTSAQKNPTAFYLCASSIDLRSYNSPLHFGNGTRLTVT.